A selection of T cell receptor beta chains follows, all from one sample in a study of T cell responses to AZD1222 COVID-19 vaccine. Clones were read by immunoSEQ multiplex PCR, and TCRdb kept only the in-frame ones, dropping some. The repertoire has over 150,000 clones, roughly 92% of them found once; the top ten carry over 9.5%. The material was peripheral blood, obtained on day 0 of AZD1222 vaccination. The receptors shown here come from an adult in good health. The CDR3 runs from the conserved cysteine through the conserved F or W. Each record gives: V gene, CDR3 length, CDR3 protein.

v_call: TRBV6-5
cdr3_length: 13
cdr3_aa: CASSSRDSYEQYF

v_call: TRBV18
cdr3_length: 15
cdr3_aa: CASSPREAMTGELFF

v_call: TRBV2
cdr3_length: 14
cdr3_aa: CASSEARSSYGYTF

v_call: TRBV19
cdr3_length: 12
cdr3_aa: CASSPVSGAPYF

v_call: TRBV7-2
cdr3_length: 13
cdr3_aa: CASSSRPGFEQFF

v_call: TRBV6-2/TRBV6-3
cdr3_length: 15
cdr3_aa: CASSYTSSSGNTIYF

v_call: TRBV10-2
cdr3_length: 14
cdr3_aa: CAGGISEWFDEQFF

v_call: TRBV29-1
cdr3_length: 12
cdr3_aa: CSARTANQPQHF

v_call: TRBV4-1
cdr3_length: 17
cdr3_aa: CASSHLPGQGISDTQYF

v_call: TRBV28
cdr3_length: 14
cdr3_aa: CASRGTGGPEKLFF

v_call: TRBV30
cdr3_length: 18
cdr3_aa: CAWSTGQAGLGMNTEAFF

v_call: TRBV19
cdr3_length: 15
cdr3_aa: CASSIVVQGKETQYF

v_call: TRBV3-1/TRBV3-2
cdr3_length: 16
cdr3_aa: CASSHGLTLMNTEAFF

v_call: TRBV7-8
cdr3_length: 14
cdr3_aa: CASSGLARYNEQFF

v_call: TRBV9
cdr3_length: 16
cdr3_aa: CASSLSGRGLYNEQFF

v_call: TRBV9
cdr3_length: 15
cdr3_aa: CASSPGEIMNTEAFF

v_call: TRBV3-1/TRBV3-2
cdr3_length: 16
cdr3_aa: CASSQGPQGGNQPQHF

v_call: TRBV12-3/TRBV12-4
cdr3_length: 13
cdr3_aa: CASSLAQSAEAFF

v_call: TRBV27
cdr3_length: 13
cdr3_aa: CASSLSVYNEQFF

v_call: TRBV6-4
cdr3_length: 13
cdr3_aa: CASSEGPEGEQYF

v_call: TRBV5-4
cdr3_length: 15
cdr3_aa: CASSLNRGLASPLHF

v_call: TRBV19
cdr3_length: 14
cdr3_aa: CASSGDRESGELFF

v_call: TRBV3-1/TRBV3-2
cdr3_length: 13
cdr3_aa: CASSRDWIYGYTF

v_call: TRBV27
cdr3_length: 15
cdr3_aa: CASSPLALPYNEQFF

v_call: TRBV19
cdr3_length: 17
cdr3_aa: CASSQNLFTGSRETQYF

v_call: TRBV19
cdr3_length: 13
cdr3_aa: CASGPWENTEAFF

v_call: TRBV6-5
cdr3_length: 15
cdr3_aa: CASYRDRGPVTEAFF

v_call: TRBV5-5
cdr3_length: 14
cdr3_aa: CASSLSQTRYEQYF

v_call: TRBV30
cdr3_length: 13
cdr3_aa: CALETGVNQPQHF

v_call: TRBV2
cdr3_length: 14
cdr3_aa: CASSERGWDTEAFF

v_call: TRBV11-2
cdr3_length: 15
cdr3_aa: CASSLETSGSYEQYF

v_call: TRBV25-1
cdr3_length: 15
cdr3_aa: CASRKQGGPGNIQYF

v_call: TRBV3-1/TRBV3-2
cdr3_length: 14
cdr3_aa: CASSQNDPGDGYTF

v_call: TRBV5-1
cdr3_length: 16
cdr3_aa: CASSLVDRGPPYEQYF

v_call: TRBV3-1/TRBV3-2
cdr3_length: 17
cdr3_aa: CASSQELVTVLHTEAFF

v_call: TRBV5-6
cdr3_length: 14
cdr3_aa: CASSLGTGRYGYTF

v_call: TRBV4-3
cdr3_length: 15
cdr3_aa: CASSRRLIAHSERFF